This T cell receptor (beta chain) was captured in a study of T cells after yellow fever vaccination. From the 5' RACE reads, TCRdb called clonotypes with MiXCR, one entry per CDR3 protein. This sample has 250,000 to 300,000 distinct CDR3 sequences, with approximately 8% found just once. This clonotype was seen many times. The CDR3 contains 15 residues. The V and J ends lost 6 bases and 11 bases, in that order; junction bases with no gene match: 13. The input for sequencing was CD4+ T cells sorted from PBMCs, taken 5 days after the yellow fever booster vaccination. This chain joins TRBV12-3 or TRBV12-4 and TRBJ1-1; TRBD1 aligns across 12 bases. This receptor was obtained from a man younger than 35 who received the YFV17D yellow fever vaccine. The CDR3, as DNA: TGTGCCAGCAGCCCCGGGACAGGGGGCGTGGGGGGGGCTTTCTTT. This translates into CASSPGTGGVGGAFF.